The T cell receptor beta chain under discussion was sequenced for a study of blood T cells in healthy people across ages. With 6 bases removed from V and 7 bases from J, the gap between germline ends came to 16 bases. CDR3 size: 14 residues. The germline V gene encodes CDR1 MNHEY and CDR2 SMNVEV (reference sequence). Researchers isolated at least 7 million PBMCs per sample. A second PCR of about 7 to 11 cycles used a sample-barcoded 5' primer and a J-beta primer mix. A single record per CDR3 protein comes from TCRdb applying MiXCR to the 5' RACE reads. The sample includes about 1.8 million distinct CDR3 sequences, roughly 50% of them seen just once.

The material sequenced was blood. The chain is built from TRBV27 and TRBJ1-5, with D tentatively TRBD1 (5 bases). The TCR was taken from a woman in her 40s in good health. Here the CDR3 DNA reads TGTGCCAGCAGGGCGAATGCCAGGGAGCAGCCCCAGCATTTT. Translated, it gives CASRANAREQPQHF.